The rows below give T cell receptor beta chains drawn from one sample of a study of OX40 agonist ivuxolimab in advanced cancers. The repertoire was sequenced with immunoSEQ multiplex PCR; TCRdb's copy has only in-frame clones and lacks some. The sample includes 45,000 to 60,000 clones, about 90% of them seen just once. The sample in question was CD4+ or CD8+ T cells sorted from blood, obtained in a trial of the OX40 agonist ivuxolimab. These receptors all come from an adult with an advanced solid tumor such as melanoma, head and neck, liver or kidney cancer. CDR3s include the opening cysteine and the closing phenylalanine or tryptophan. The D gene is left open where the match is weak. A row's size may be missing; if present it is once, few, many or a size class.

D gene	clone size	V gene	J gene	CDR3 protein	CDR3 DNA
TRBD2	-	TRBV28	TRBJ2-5	CASTGTGVGAGYQETQYF	TGTGCCAGCACCGGAACCGGGGTAGGAGCGGGGTACCAAGAGACCCAGTACTTC
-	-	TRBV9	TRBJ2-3	CASKGDADTQYF	TGTGCCAGCAAGGGAGACGCAGATACGCAGTATTTT
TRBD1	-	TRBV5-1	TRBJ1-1	CASSPRDRATEAFF	TGCGCCAGCAGCCCCCGAGACAGGGCCACTGAAGCTTTCTTT
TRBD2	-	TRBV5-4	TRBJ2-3	CASSYVLAADTQYF	TGTGCCAGCAGCTATGTCCTAGCGGCGGATACGCAGTATTTT
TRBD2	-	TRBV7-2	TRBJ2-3	CASSLEGRAGGPDTQYF	TGTGCCAGCAGCTTAGAAGGGCGAGCGGGAGGGCCAGATACGCAGTATTTT
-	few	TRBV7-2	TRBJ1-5	CASSLVVDIRQPQHF	TGTGCCAGCAGCTTAGTAGTGGACATTCGGCAGCCCCAGCATTTT
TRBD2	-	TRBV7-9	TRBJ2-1	CASAGLTNEQFF	TGTGCCAGCGCGGGACTAACAAATGAGCAGTTCTTC
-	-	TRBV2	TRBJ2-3	CASSEYNLYTASDTQYF	TGTGCCAGCAGTGAATATAATCTCTACACAGCTTCAGATACGCAGTATTTT
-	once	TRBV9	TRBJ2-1	CASSVAGQAYNEQFF	TGTGCCAGCAGCGTAGCTGGCCAAGCCTACAATGAGCAGTTCTTC
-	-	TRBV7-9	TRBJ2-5	CASSLTSAAALGTQYF	TGTGCCAGCAGCTTAACTTCCGCGGCCGCTTTAGGGACCCAGTACTTC
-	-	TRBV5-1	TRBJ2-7	CASRGSSYEQYF	TGCGCCAGTAGGGGGAGCTCCTACGAGCAGTACTTC
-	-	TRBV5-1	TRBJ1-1	CASSLEWEWPGTEAFF	TGCGCCAGCAGCTTGGAGTGGGAGTGGCCAGGGACTGAAGCTTTCTTT
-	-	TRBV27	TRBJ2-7	CASSYGRVYEQYF	TGTGCCAGCAGTTACGGCAGGGTTTACGAGCAGTACTTC
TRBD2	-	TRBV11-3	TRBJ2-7	CASSLEAGDPEQYF	TGTGCCAGCAGCTTAGAGGCGGGAGACCCCGAGCAGTACTTC
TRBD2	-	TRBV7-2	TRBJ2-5	CASSLIAGAAETQYF	TGTGCCAGCAGCCTCATAGCGGGAGCGGCGGAGACCCAGTACTTC
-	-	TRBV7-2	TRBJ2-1	CASSLGTGVEQFF	TGTGCCAGCAGCTTAGGTACGGGAGTAGAGCAGTTCTTC
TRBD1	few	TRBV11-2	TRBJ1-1	CASSLDPTGRNMNTEAFF	TGTGCCAGCAGCTTAGATCCGACAGGGAGGAACATGAACACTGAAGCTTTCTTT
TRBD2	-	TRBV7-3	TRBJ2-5	CASSMTSGSFETQYF	TGTGCCAGCAGCATGACTAGCGGGAGTTTCGAGACCCAGTACTTC